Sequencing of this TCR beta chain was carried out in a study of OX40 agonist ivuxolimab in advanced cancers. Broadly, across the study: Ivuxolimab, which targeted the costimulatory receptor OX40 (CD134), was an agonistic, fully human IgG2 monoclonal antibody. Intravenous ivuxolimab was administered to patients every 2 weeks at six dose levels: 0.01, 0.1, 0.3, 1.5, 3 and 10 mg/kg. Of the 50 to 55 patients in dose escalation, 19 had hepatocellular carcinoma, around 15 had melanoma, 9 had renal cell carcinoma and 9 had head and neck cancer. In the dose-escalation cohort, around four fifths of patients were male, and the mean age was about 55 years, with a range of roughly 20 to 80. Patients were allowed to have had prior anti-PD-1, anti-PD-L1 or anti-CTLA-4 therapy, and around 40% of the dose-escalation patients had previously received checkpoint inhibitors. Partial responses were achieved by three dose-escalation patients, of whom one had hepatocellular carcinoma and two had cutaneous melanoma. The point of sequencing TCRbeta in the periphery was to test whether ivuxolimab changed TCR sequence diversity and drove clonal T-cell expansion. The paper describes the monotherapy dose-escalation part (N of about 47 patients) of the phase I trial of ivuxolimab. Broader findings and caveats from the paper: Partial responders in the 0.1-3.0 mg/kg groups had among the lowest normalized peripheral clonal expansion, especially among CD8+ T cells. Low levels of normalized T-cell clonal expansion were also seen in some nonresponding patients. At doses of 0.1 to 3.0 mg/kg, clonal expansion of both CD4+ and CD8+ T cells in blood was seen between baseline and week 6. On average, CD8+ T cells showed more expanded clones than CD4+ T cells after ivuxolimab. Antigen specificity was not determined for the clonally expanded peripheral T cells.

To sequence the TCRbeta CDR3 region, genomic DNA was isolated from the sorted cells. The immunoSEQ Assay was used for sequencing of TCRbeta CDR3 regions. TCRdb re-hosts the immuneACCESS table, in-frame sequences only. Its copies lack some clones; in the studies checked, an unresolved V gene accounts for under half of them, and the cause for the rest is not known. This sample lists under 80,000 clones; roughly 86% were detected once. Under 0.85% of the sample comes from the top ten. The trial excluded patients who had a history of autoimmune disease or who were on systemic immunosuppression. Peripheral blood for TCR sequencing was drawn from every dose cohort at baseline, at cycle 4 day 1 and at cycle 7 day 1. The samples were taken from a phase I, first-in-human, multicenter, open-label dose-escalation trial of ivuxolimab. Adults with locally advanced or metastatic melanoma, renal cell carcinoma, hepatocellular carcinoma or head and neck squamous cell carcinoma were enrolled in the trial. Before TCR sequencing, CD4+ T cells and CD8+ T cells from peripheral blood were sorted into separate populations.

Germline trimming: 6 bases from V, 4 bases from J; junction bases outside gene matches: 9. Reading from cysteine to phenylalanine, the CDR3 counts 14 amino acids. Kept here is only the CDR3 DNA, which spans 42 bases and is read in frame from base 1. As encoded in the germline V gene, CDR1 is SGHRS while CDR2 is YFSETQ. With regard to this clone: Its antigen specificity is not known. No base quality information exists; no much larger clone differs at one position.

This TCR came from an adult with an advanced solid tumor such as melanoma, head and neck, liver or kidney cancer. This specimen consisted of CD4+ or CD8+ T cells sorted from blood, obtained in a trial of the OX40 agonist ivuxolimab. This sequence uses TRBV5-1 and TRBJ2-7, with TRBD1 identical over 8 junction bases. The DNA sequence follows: TGCGCCAGCACCGTCGACAGGGGATTATACGAGCAGTACTTC. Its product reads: CASTVDRGLYEQYF.